This T cell receptor beta chain was documented in a study of T cell clonotyping in hematopoietic cell transplantation. The data were produced by immunoSEQ multiplex PCR, yet TCRdb's version contains in-frame clones alone and is incomplete. The sample consists of some 17,000 clones, 75% to 90% of them appearing once. CDR1 and CDR2 (germline): GTSNPN, SVGIG (reference sequence). Trimming removed 0 bases from V and 8 bases from J, with 14 bases in between. This CDR3 spans 14 amino acids. The chain recombines TRBV30 with TRBJ2-1; TRBD2 is a possible D gene (6 bases). The TCR was taken from a man over 45 in good health. Some clones in this sample may be carry-over from other donors' samples. The specimen sequenced was peripheral blood mononuclear cells. CDR3 nucleotides: TGTGCCTGGAGTGTTGGGGGAGGCCCCCATGAGCAGTTCTTC. Its translation is CAWSVGGGPHEQFF. Combining the CDR3 with reference TRBV30 and TRBJ2-1 gives the whole variable domain SQTIHQWPATLVQPVGSPLSLECTVEGTSNPNLYWYRQAAGRGLQLLFYSVGIGQISSEVPQNLSASRPQDRQFILSSKKLLLSDSGFYLCAWSVGGGPHEQFFGPGTRLTVL.